This is a list of T cell receptor beta chains from one sample in a study of CD8 T cells in ankylosing spondylitis. TCRdb reanalysed the 5' RACE reads using MiXCR and keeps one entry per CDR3 protein. The data contain roughly 180,000 distinct CDR3 sequences, roughly 13% of them singletons. Sequencing was done on a sample of blood, either unsorted or a sorted T cell fraction (not recorded which). The receptors shown here come from a female donor with ankylosing spondylitis or in good health (not recorded which). The CDR3 runs from the conserved cysteine through the conserved F or W. D genes are given only for firm matches. The size entry is marked missing in some rows and otherwise reads once, few, many or a size class.

DNA,CDR3,D,size,V,J
TGTGCCAGCAGCCCGGGCTCAACTGGAAACACCATATATTTT,CASSPGSTGNTIYF,NA,NA,TRBV3-1,TRBJ1-3
TGTGCCAGCAGTTTATCTCCCCCAGATTTCTACGAGCAGTACTTC,CASSLSPPDFYEQYF,NA,NA,TRBV27,TRBJ2-7
TGTGCCAGCAGCTTGGGAGAGACCGGGGAGCTGTTTTTT,CASSLGETGELFF,NA,many,TRBV5-6,TRBJ2-2
TGTGCCAGCAGTTTGTCGGACAGGTGGTACGAGCAGTACTTC,CASSLSDRWYEQYF,TRBD1,many,TRBV12-3/TRBV12-4,TRBJ2-7
TGTGCCAGCAGCTTAGATCAGGGGGAGCAGTACTTC,CASSLDQGEQYF,NA,many,TRBV11-2,TRBJ2-7
TGTGCCAGCAGTCCTTGGACAGCAAACTACACCTTC,CASSPWTANYTF,NA,many,TRBV12-3/TRBV12-4,TRBJ1-2
TGTGCCACCAGCCGGGGTGAGCGGACCACAGATACGCAGTATTTT,CATSRGERTTDTQYF,NA,many,TRBV15,TRBJ2-3
TGTGCCAGCACTATGGGACTAGCGGGAGCAGATACGCAGTATTTT,CASTMGLAGADTQYF,TRBD2,NA,TRBV7-9,TRBJ2-3
TGTGCCAGCTCGGGACGTAGCGACGATGAGCAGTTCTTC,CASSGRSDDEQFF,NA,NA,TRBV18,TRBJ2-1
TGTGCCAGCAGCTTAGCCTTTGAGGGAACCCAGTACTTC,CASSLAFEGTQYF,NA,many,TRBV7-2,TRBJ2-5
TGCGCCAGCAGCTTTTGGGGACAGGGATCTAACTATGGCTACACCTTC,CASSFWGQGSNYGYTF,TRBD1,many,TRBV5-1,TRBJ1-2
TGTGCCTGGAGTGTTGGGGACGGCTATGGCTACACCTTC,CAWSVGDGYGYTF,NA,NA,TRBV30,TRBJ1-2
TGTGCCATCAGTGAACAGCGGGAGCGGACCTACGAGCAGTACTTC,CAISEQRERTYEQYF,TRBD2,few,TRBV10-3,TRBJ2-7
TGTGCCAGCAGTCCCTCGTCTGGCGACGAGCAGTACTTC,CASSPSSGDEQYF,NA,many,TRBV28,TRBJ2-7
TGTGCCAGTAGTATGCTGCCTAACACTGAAGCTTTCTTT,CASSMLPNTEAFF,NA,many,TRBV19,TRBJ1-1
TGCAGTGCTATAAGTAACCTCAATGAGCAGTTCTTC,CSAISNLNEQFF,NA,NA,TRBV20-1,TRBJ2-1
TGTGCCAGCAGCTTCGACTCGTCAAGCACAGATACGCAGTATTTT,CASSFDSSSTDTQYF,NA,few,TRBV7-2,TRBJ2-3
TGCGCCAGCAGCTTGGGGGCAACTGGGGACAGAACTGAAGCTTTCTTT,CASSLGATGDRTEAFF,TRBD1,many,TRBV5-1,TRBJ1-1
TGTGCCAGCAGCTTAAACGTGGTCGGCGAGCAGTACTTC,CASSLNVVGEQYF,NA,many,TRBV7-3,TRBJ2-7
TGTGCCAGCAGCGAAAGCTCGGGGGATTACGAGCAGTACTTC,CASSESSGDYEQYF,NA,few,TRBV7-3,TRBJ2-7
TGTGCCAGCAGCGCAACGGGCCGTGGCGGCTACACCTTC,CASSATGRGGYTF,NA,NA,TRBV7-2,TRBJ1-2
TGTGCCAGCGAAGACCGGGGAGATACGCAGTATTTT,CASEDRGDTQYF,NA,few,TRBV12-3/TRBV12-4,TRBJ2-3
TGTGCCTGGAGGGCAGGGGCCAACACTGAAGCTTTCTTT,CAWRAGANTEAFF,NA,few,TRBV30,TRBJ1-1
TGCGCCAGCAGCCGGACCGGGGCGAACACTGAAGCTTTCTTT,CASSRTGANTEAFF,NA,many,TRBV4-1,TRBJ1-1
TGTGCCAGCAGCTTGTCGTTCGTTTACAATGAGCAGTTCTTC,CASSLSFVYNEQFF,NA,few,TRBV6-1,TRBJ2-1
TGTGCCAGCAGCCTGGACCCCAGGGACGCTGAAGCTTTCTTT,CASSLDPRDAEAFF,NA,many,TRBV12-3/TRBV12-4,TRBJ1-1
TGTGCCTGGAAAAGGCCTGGCTCGAACACAGATACGCAGTATTTT,CAWKRPGSNTDTQYF,NA,few,TRBV30,TRBJ2-3
TGTGCCAGCAGCCTTTGGACTAGCTTCAATGAGCAGTTCTTC,CASSLWTSFNEQFF,TRBD2,NA,TRBV3-1,TRBJ2-1
TGTGCCAGCAGTGGGGGAAGACAGGACACTGAAGCTTTCTTT,CASSGGRQDTEAFF,NA,many,TRBV28,TRBJ1-1
TGTGCCAGCAGCTTAGGGGGACAGGGGTACGATGAGCAGTTCTTC,CASSLGGQGYDEQFF,TRBD1,many,TRBV11-2,TRBJ2-1
TGCAGTGCTAGCGAGCGGGACTCCATGGATACGCAGTATTTT,CSASERDSMDTQYF,TRBD2,NA,TRBV20-1,TRBJ2-3
TGTGCCAGCAGCGTCGGACAGGGCGGGGGATACGAGCAGTACTTC,CASSVGQGGGYEQYF,NA,many,TRBV7-9,TRBJ2-7
TGCAGTGCTGGACCTAGCGGGAGGGCCTCGGCCCAGTTCTTC,CSAGPSGRASAQFF,TRBD2,NA,TRBV20-1,TRBJ2-1
TGCGCCAGCAGCCAAGCTTCCGGGGCGGTAGGGACTTTCTTT,CASSQASGAVGTFF,NA,NA,TRBV4-1,TRBJ1-1
TGTGCCAGCAGTTCTCTAGCGGGAGGGCCCGTTGCAGATACGCAGTATTTT,CASSSLAGGPVADTQYF,TRBD2,many,TRBV28,TRBJ2-3
TGTGCCAGCAGCGTAGGAGCGGGTGGGCTCTACGAGCAGTACTTC,CASSVGAGGLYEQYF,NA,few,TRBV9,TRBJ2-7
TGTGCCAGCAGGGGGAATCGGGGACAGAGCTCCTACAATGAGCAGTTCTTC,CASRGNRGQSSYNEQFF,TRBD1,NA,TRBV28,TRBJ2-1
TGCGCCAGCAGCTTAGGGACTAGCGACCTAGATACGCAGTATTTT,CASSLGTSDLDTQYF,TRBD2,many,TRBV5-1,TRBJ2-3
TGCGCCAGCAGCCACCCCGGGAGTGTCTACAATGAGCAGTTCTTC,CASSHPGSVYNEQFF,NA,many,TRBV5-1,TRBJ2-1
TGCGCCAGCAGCTGGGGGCTCCTAGCGGGAAGCACAGATACGCAGTATTTT,CASSWGLLAGSTDTQYF,TRBD2,few,TRBV5-1,TRBJ2-3
TGTGCCAGCAGTTTAAGGAAAACCAGAGATACGCAGTATTTT,CASSLRKTRDTQYF,NA,few,TRBV27,TRBJ2-3
TGTGCCAGCTCACCCCGCAGGGATAACTATGGCTACACCTTC,CASSPRRDNYGYTF,NA,NA,TRBV18,TRBJ1-2
TGTGCCAGCGGGGGGGCTCAGCCCCAGCATTTT,CASGGAQPQHF,NA,NA,TRBV27,TRBJ1-5
TGCAGCGTTGAAGTAGGCAACTCCTACGAGCAGTACTTC,CSVEVGNSYEQYF,NA,many,TRBV29-1,TRBJ2-7
TGTGCCAGCAGCCGCGCCAGCGGCCAGAATACGCAGTATTTT,CASSRASGQNTQYF,NA,NA,TRBV7-2,TRBJ2-3
TGTGCCAGCAGCTTAGTTGGCGGGAGTGGACAAGAGACCCAGTACTTC,CASSLVGGSGQETQYF,TRBD2,few,TRBV7-7,TRBJ2-5
TGCGCCAGCAGCTTGAGTAAGAGAGTAGAGACCCAGTACTTC,CASSLSKRVETQYF,NA,NA,TRBV5-1,TRBJ2-5
TGCAGTGCTAGCCCAGCTAGCGGGATATTAGATACGCAGTATTTT,CSASPASGILDTQYF,TRBD2,NA,TRBV20-1,TRBJ2-3
TGTGCCAGCAGCTTAGAAGGGCCAGGGGTAGGTTCACCCCTCCACTTT,CASSLEGPGVGSPLHF,NA,few,TRBV7-2,TRBJ1-6
TGTGCCAGCAGCCCAGGGGGTGCGGTGAACACTGAAGCTTTCTTT,CASSPGGAVNTEAFF,TRBD1,many,TRBV28,TRBJ1-1